The 21 T cell receptor beta chains below all came from one sample that was sequenced in a study of blood T cell repertoires in COVID-19. The method was immunoSEQ multiplex PCR; TCRdb's version includes in-frame clones alone and lacks a portion of them. The sample carries about 260,000 clones, about 89% recorded once. The sequencing sample was made of peripheral blood. The receptors were sampled from a woman aged 40 to 50 who had recovered from COVID-19.

The V and J genes are TRBV19 and TRBJ2-1; 10 bases agree with TRBD2. CDR1 is LNHDA, CDR2 SQIVND, per germline (reference sequence). J was trimmed by 7 bases and V by 5 bases; bases with no gene match: 11. There are 16 residues in the CDR3. The CDR3 DNA sequence: TGTGCCAGTAGTTTTTATAGCGGGGGGCCTAGAAATGAGCAGTTCTTC. Protein sequence: CASSFYSGGPRNEQFF.

J is TRBJ2-1 and V is TRBV18, with TRBD2 matching 9 bases. CDR3 size: 16 residues. CDR1 and CDR2 from the germline V gene are KGHSH and LQKENI. The V segment lost 3 bases and the J segment 4 bases; nucleotides outside the gene matches: 7. The CDR3 DNA follows: TGTGCCAGCTCACCCCCGAGCGGGGGGCGTTACAATGAGCAGTTCTTC. Translated: CASSPPSGGRYNEQFF.

J is TRBJ1-2 and V is TRBV19, with 9 bases lining up with TRBD1. Germline CDR1 is LNHDA and CDR2 is SQIVND (reference sequence). V shed 5 bases and J 6 bases; nucleotides not matched to a gene: 10. This CDR3 has 15 amino acids. CDR3 nucleotides: TGTGCCAGTAGTCCGGGACAGGGTCCACAAGATGGCTACACCTTC. It encodes CASSPGQGPQDGYTF. The whole variable domain, filled in from reference TRBV19 and TRBJ1-2, reads DGGITQSPKYLFRKEGQNVTLSCEQNLNHDAMYWYRQDPGQGLRLIYYSQIVNDFQKGDIAEGYSVSREKKESFPLTVTSAQKNPTAFYLCASSPGQGPQDGYTFGSGTRLTVV.

The chain is built from TRBV4-3 and TRBJ2-7; 12 bases align to TRBD1. Germline V gene sequence: CDR1 LGHNA, CDR2 YSLEER. The CDR3 has 17 amino acids. V was clipped by 6 bases and J by 4 bases; unmatched bases: 13. The CDR3 loop reads CASSLTLAGQGAYEQYF. The CDR3 nucleotides read TGCGCCAGCAGTCTCACACTTGCGGGACAGGGGGCTTACGAGCAGTACTTC.

This chain connects TRBV5-4 to TRBJ2-5, with 8 bases aligning to TRBD1. The ends lost 4 bases at V and 2 bases at J; junction bases unmatched: 4. The CDR3 is 14 amino acids. CDR1 SGHNT and CDR2 YYREEE come from the germline V gene (reference sequence). CDR3 protein: CASSGRDRQETQYF. The DNA of the CDR3 is TGTGCCAGCAGCGGCCGGGACAGGCAAGAGACCCAGTACTTC.

The chain has TRBV6-5 and TRBJ1-5; 8 bases agree with TRBD1. Germline CDR1 and CDR2: MNHEY and SVGAGI. Losses at the gene ends were 9 bases for V and 2 bases for J; bases not matched to a gene: 3. CDR3 size: 13 residues. The CDR3, as DNA: TGTGCCAGGGACAGGGAAGGCAATCAGCCCCAGCATTTT. Translated: CARDREGNQPQHF.

The rearrangement uses TRBV28 and TRBJ1-3, with a tentative D call TRBD1 (5 bases). The CDR3 extends over 17 amino acids. Looked up from germline, CDR1 is MDHEN and CDR2 is SYDVKM. Deletions cut 3 bases from V and 0 bases from J, with 15 bases between. This CDR3 reads CASSLRTLSPSGNTIYF. The CDR3 coding sequence is TGTGCCAGCAGTTTGAGGACACTCTCCCCCTCTGGAAACACCATATATTTT.

The chain recombines TRBV2 with TRBJ2-5; maybe TRBD2 (5 bases). From germline, CDR1 is SNHLY and CDR2 FYNNEI. The CDR3 covers 14 residues. V was shortened by 2 bases and J by 5 bases, with 12 bases between the two germline ends. CDR3 DNA: TGTGCCAGCAGTGAACTTACTCCGGGGGAGACCCAGTACTTC. This encodes CASSELTPGETQYF.

V and J are TRBV5-1 and TRBJ2-3; D is possibly TRBD2 (6 bases). V lost 0 bases and J lost 2, with 10 bases in between. From germline, CDR1 is SGHRS and CDR2 YFSETQ. This CDR3 region has 15 residues. In DNA form, the CDR3 reads TGCGCCAGCAGCTTGGGTAGCGGCCCCACAGATACGCAGTATTTT. Translation gives CASSLGSGPTDTQYF.

This clone was seen only once. CDR3 region: CASNVGPFTDTQYF. In DNA, the CDR3 is TGTGCCAGCAACGTGGGCCCATTCACAGATACGCAGTATTTT. V and J are TRBV6-6 and TRBJ2-3; D gene ambiguous. From germline, CDR1 is MNHNY and CDR2 SVGAGI (reference sequence). Trimming pared 7 bases from V and 2 bases from J, leaving 13 bases between. The CDR3 is 14 residues long.

The chain has TRBV2 and TRBJ2-7, with D possibly being TRBD1 (7 bases). Trimming removed 9 bases at V and 7 bases at J, with 19 bases between. CDR1 SNHLY and CDR2 FYNNEI come from the germline V gene. CDR3 length equals 13 residues. This CDR3 reads CASTGTLRGEQYF. The CDR3 DNA is TGTGCCAGTACAGGGACTCTCAGGGGGGAGCAGTACTTC.

The chain employs TRBV29-1 and TRBJ1-1; 8 positions match TRBD1. Germline V gene sequence: CDR1 SQVTM, CDR2 ANQGSEA. Trimming cost V 6 bases and J 0 bases; bases outside gene matches: 6. This CDR3 contains 14 residues. Here the CDR3 reads CSVQGVFMNTEAFF. In nucleotides, the CDR3 is TGCAGCGTACAGGGGGTCTTCATGAACACTGAAGCTTTCTTT.

The chain uses TRBV4-3 and TRBJ1-3, with 7 nucleotides matching TRBD1. Germline V lookup: CDR1 LGHNA, CDR2 YSLEER. CDR3 length: 16 residues. J lost 4 bases, V lost 4 bases, and 10 bases had no gene match. CDR3 bases: TGCGCCAGCAGCCGCCTAACAGGGGTGCGGGGAAACACCATATATTTT. Its translation: CASSRLTGVRGNTIYF.

The V call is TRBV7-8, the J call TRBJ2-4, with 8 bases identical to TRBD1. The CDR3 is 15 residues long. The germline gives CDR1 SGHVS, CDR2 FQNEAQ. V dropped 3 bases and J dropped 3; count of bases not matched to a gene: 4. The CDR3 DNA follows: TGTGCCAGCAGCTTGGGACAGGCAGACAAAAACATTCAGTACTTC. Translation gives CASSLGQADKNIQYF.

The chain recombines TRBV7-2 with TRBJ2-3; TRBD2 agrees at 7 bases. Trimming at V came to 6 bases and at J to 1 base, leaving 4 bases not matched to a gene. From germline, CDR1 is SGHTA and CDR2 FQGNSA. The CDR3 covers 14 residues. Here the CDR3 reads CASRQRGGTDTQYF. Written as DNA, the CDR3 is TGTGCCAGCAGACAGCGGGGCGGCACAGATACGCAGTATTTT.

The V and J genes are TRBV5-1 and TRBJ2-2; 13 positions agree with TRBD2. CDR1 is SGHRS and CDR2 is YFSETQ in the germline V gene. CDR3 length: 17 residues. With 4 bases clipped from V and 7 bases from J, the junction kept 10 bases outside the gene matches. CDR3 protein: CASSLTSGGASLGELFF. The CDR3 DNA sequence: TGCGCCAGCAGCCTAACTAGCGGGGGGGCCTCCCTCGGGGAGCTGTTTTTT.

V is TRBV28 and J is TRBJ2-3, with 9 bases that match TRBD2. Germline V gene lookup returns CDR1 MDHEN and CDR2 SYDVKM. The CDR3 length is 20 residues. V trimming: 3 bases; J trimming: 8 bases; junction bases outside the gene matches: 24. The CDR3 DNA follows: TGTGCCAGCAGTTTCGGGACAGCCGGTAGAGAGCGGGGGGTTAGAGTTACGCAGTATTTT. Protein: CASSFGTAGRERGVRVTQYF.

The chain is built from TRBV4-1 and TRBJ2-5, with a possible D match to TRBD2 (5 bases). Germline V lookup: CDR1 MGHRA, CDR2 YSYEKL. Trimming removed 4 bases from V and 9 bases from J, with 21 bases in between. The CDR3 has 15 residues. CDR3 residues: CASSLRVVAGMAQYF. CDR3 nucleotide sequence: TGCGCCAGCAGCCTCCGGGTTGTGGCGGGTATGGCCCAGTACTTC.

The chain recombines TRBV5-1 with TRBJ2-3, with unresolved D. CDR1 SGHRS and CDR2 YFSETQ come from the germline V gene. The CDR3 is made up of 11 amino acids. Trimming took 4 bases from V and 5 from J, leaving 5 bases between them. CDR3 protein: CASSLLDTQYF. CDR3 nucleotide sequence: TGCGCCAGCAGCCTATTAGATACGCAGTATTTT.

This clone was found once. The rearrangement links TRBV2 to TRBJ1-2, with 8 bases lining up with TRBD1. In germline, CDR1 is SNHLY, CDR2 FYNNEI. Germline trimming cut 4 bases from V and 4 bases from J; bases unmatched to any gene: 5. The length of the CDR3 is 14 residues. The DNA for the CDR3 is TGTGCCAGCAGTGCCAGGACAGGGTCCTATGGCTACACCTTC. Protein: CASSARTGSYGYTF.

The chain couples TRBV30 to TRBJ1-1; D might be TRBD1 (5 bases). Germline loops: CDR1 GTSNPN, CDR2 SVGIG (reference sequence). Trimming took off 5 bases at V and 1 base at J, with 11 bases between the two ends. The CDR3 sequence is 13 residues long. The CDR3 reads CAWARDGNTEAFF. DNA for the CDR3: TGTGCCTGGGCGCGGGACGGGAACACTGAAGCTTTCTTT.